The table lists the clone carrying this T cell receptor (beta chain) with a count of one. An end of the junction does not agree with germline; a read error may underlie this. TCRdb itself ran the PCR reads through MiXCR, one entry per CDR3 protein. The sample holds about 17,000 distinct CDR3 sequences, about 46% seen once. This sample stems from a study of CD4 and CD8 cells across lung adenocarcinoma regions. Samples came from patients with localized non-small cell lung adenocarcinoma. Germline V gene data show CDR1 as WSHSY and CDR2 as SAAADI. The CDR3 extends over 14 amino acids. This TCR was recovered from a male donor with lung adenocarcinoma. The CD4 and CD8 labels of this study may be unreliable. The chain is built from TRBV10-2 and TRBJ2-4; possible D gene TRBD2, 5 bases. The sample was CD4+ T cells from the margin of a lung tumor. The CDR3 reads CRGSRLGAKNMQYF. CDR3 nucleotide sequence: TGCCGCGGCAGCCGGCTGGGAGCCAAAAACATGCAGTATTTC.